This entry lists 14 T cell receptor beta chains sequenced from one sample in a study of T cells expressing NK-cell markers. No DNA is given; TCRdb re-called the 5' RACE reads and lists each CDR3 protein once. The sample is made up of about 390,000 distinct CDR3 sequences, and the top ten hold around 11% of it. Sequences were obtained from blood T cells: a sorted CD56 or NKG2C T cell subset, CD4+ or CD8+ T cells, or bulk PBMC T cells (not recorded which). The receptors were sampled from a woman in her fifties or sixties in good health.

The chain uses TRBV5-6 and TRBJ2-5; with no DNA, the TCRdb D assignment of TRBD1 cannot be verified. From germline, CDR1 is SGHDT and CDR2 YYEEEE. The CDR3 is 15 amino acids. CDR3 loop: CASSPRTGMMLTQYF.

V is TRBV12-3 or TRBV12-4 and J is TRBJ2-5; TCRdb's D gene call, TRBD2, goes unchecked for lack of DNA. The CDR3 length is 16 residues. CDR3 sequence reads: CASSLQGMAGGKTQYF.

The gene calls are TRBV29-1 and TRBJ2-1; TCRdb outputs TRBD2, but without DNA this stays unchecked. The CDR3 contains 16 residues. Germline loops: CDR1 SQVTM, CDR2 ANQGSEA. The CDR3 reads CSVQGLSQSSYNEQFF.

The CDR3 here is CASSPWTGSPSYEQYF. V is TRBV12-3 or TRBV12-4 and J is TRBJ2-7; lacking DNA, the TRBD1 call made by TCRdb goes unchecked. The CDR3 contains 16 residues.

CDR3: CAIRRAEGGYTF. J is TRBJ1-2 and V is TRBV10-3. Per germline, CDR1 ENHRY and CDR2 SYGVKD. The CDR3 is made up of 12 amino acids.

This chain connects TRBV5-1 to TRBJ2-1; the TRBD2 assignment by TCRdb is unverifiable without DNA. Germline CDR1 and CDR2: SGHRS and YFSETQ. This CDR3 is built from 17 residues. CDR3 in amino acids: CASSLGLLAGPYNEQFF.

The V call is TRBV5-6, the J call TRBJ2-7; TCRdb picks TRBD1, but there is no DNA to check that call. This CDR3 comprises 13 residues. CDR1 SGHDT and CDR2 YYEEEE come from the germline V gene. This CDR3 reads CASRSGYTYEQYF.

This sequence joins TRBV29-1 and TRBJ2-5. Germline V gene sequence: CDR1 SQVTM, CDR2 ANQGSEA. This CDR3 is built from 13 residues. The CDR3: CSVEDQYQETQYF. The whole variable domain, remainder taken from reference TRBV29-1 and TRBJ2-5, is SAVISQKPSRDICQRGTSLTIQCQVDSQVTMMFWYRQQPGQSLTLIATANQGSEATYESGFVIDKFPISRPNLTFSTLTVSNMSPEDSSIYLCSVEDQYQETQYFGPGTRLLVL.

The V gene is TRBV4-2, the J gene TRBJ2-1; TCRdb lists TRBD1, though no DNA is available to test this call. Germline V gene data show CDR1 as LGHNA and CDR2 as YNFKEQ. The CDR3 totals 16 residues. CDR3 loop: CASSQDGAVSYNEQFF.

The chain has TRBV11-2 and TRBJ2-3; TCRdb reports TRBD2, a call that lacks DNA to check it against. Germline CDR1 is SGHAT and CDR2 is FQNNGV. The CDR3 spans 16 residues. The CDR3 region is CASSLVPRTSEDTQYF.

The gene calls are TRBV7-9 and TRBJ2-1. CDR3 length equals 13 residues. Germline V lookup: CDR1 SEHNR, CDR2 FQNEAQ (reference sequence). The CDR3 loop reads CASSFFEAVEQFF.

The chain joins TRBV12-3 or TRBV12-4 to TRBJ2-7; absent DNA, TCRdb's TRBD1 call cannot be checked. The CDR3 sequence is 15 residues long. CDR3 loop: CASSPRTGTTIKQYF.

The rearrangement joins TRBV12-3 or TRBV12-4 to TRBJ2-6; with no DNA, the TCRdb D assignment of TRBD2 cannot be verified. The CDR3 has 15 amino acids. CDR3 loop: CASSPPGSGANVLTF.

The gene calls are TRBV19 and TRBJ2-1; TCRdb indicates TRBD1, and absent DNA this call remains unverified. CDR3 size: 15 residues. Germline values: CDR1 LNHDA, CDR2 SQIVND (reference sequence). This CDR3 reads CASSRPLARYNEQFF.